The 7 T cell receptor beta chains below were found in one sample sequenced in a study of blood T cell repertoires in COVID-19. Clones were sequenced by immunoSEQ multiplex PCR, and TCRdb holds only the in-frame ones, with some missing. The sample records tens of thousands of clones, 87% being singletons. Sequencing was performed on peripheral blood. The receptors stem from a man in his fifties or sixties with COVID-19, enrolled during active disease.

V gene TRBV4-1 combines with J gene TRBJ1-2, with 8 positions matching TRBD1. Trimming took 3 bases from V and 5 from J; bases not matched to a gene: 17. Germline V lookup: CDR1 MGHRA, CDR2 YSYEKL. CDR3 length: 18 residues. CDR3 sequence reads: CASSQVARGRGLAYGYTF. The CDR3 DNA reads TGCGCCAGCAGCCAGGTTGCCCGGGGCAGGGGGCTTGCGTATGGCTACACCTTC.

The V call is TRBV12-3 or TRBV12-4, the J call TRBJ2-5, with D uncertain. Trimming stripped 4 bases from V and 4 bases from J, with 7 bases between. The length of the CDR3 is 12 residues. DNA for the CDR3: TGTGCCAGCAGTTCTCTCGGAGAGACCCAGTACTTC. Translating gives CASSSLGETQYF.

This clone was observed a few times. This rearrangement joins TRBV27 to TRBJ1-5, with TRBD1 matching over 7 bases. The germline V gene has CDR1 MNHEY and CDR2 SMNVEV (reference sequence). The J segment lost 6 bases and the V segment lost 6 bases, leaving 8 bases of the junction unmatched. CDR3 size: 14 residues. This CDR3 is CASSPGGEAQPQHF. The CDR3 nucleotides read TGTGCCAGCAGCCCAGGGGGAGAGGCTCAGCCCCAGCATTTT.

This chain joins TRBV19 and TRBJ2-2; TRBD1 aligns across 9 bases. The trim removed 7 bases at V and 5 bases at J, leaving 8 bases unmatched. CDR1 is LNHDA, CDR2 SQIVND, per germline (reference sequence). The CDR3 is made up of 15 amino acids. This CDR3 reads CASIPTGGRTGELFF. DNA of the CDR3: TGTGCCAGTATACCGACAGGGGGTAGAACCGGGGAGCTGTTTTTT. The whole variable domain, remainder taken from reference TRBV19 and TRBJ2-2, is DGGITQSPKYLFRKEGQNVTLSCEQNLNHDAMYWYRQDPGQGLRLIYYSQIVNDFQKGDIAEGYSVSREKKESFPLTVTSAQKNPTAFYLCASIPTGGRTGELFFGEGSRLTVL.

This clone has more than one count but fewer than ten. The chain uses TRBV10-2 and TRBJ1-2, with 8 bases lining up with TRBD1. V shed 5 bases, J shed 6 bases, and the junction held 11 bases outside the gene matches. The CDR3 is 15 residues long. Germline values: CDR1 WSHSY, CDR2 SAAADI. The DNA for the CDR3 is TGCGCCAGCAGTTCGCGGACAGGGACACTCGATGGCTACACCTTC. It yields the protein CASSSRTGTLDGYTF.

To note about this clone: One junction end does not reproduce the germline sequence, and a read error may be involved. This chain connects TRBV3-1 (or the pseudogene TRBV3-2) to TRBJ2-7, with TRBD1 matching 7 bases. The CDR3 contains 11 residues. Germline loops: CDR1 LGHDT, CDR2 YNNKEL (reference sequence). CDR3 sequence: CASRGEGTEKF. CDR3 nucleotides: TGTGCCAGCAGGGGCGAAGGGACAGAGAAATTC.

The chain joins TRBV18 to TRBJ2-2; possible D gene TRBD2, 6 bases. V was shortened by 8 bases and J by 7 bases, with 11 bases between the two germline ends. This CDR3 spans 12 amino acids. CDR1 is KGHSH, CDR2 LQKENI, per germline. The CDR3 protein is CASAGLSGELFF. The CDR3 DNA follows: TGTGCCAGCGCCGGACTAAGCGGGGAGCTGTTTTTT.